This T cell receptor beta chain was sequenced during a study of regulatory T cells in long-lasting Graves disease. Regarding the study as a whole: TRBV28, TRBJ1-2 and TRBJ2-5 were segments that persistent disease favored.

The time point: newly diagnosed GD, antithyroid drugs for less than 3 months. Extracted PBMC RNA gave rise to the TCR library. From an endocrinology department in Xi'an, China, came the patients. Germline lookup yields CDR1 MNHEY and CDR2 SVGAGI. V lost 2 bases to trimming and J lost 6 bases, with 11 bases between them. This CDR3 is 14 amino acids long. Researchers made TCR beta libraries by using iRepertoire HTBI primers and running Arm-PCR on CDR3 regions. MiXCR was run by TCRdb on the multiplex PCR reads, yielding one entry per CDR3 protein. Of about 440,000 distinct CDR3 sequences listed, 15% were seen once; the top ten hold 16%. This clonotype was observed many times. Its specificity is not known. The same sample was also studied in work on T cells in Graves' hyperthyroidism and ophthalmopathy. That source adds: Blood also contained most expanded thyroid clonotypes above 0.001. Stable hyperthyroidism and ophthalmopathy were separated using 13 V-J signatures.

The sequence came from a young woman with Graves disease. The sample consisted of peripheral blood mononuclear cells (PBMCs), taken at new diagnosis, from a patient treated with antithyroid drugs. The chain recombines TRBV6-5 with TRBJ2-1, with TRBD1 as a possible D gene (6 bases). CDR3 sequence (DNA): TGTGCCAGCAGTTACCGGGCCAGGGGCAATGAGCAGTTCTTC. Translation: CASSYRARGNEQFF.